The 9 T cell receptor beta chains given below trace back to one sample, sequenced in a study of blood T cell repertoires in COVID-19. Sequencing used immunoSEQ multiplex PCR; TCRdb keeps in-frame clones, though not all of them. The sample records fewer than 350,000 clones, around 85% being singletons. Source material: PBMCs or T cells enriched from blood (not recorded which). The receptor set was obtained from a woman between 50 and 59 years old who had recovered from COVID-19.

V gene TRBV28 combines with J gene TRBJ2-7; D might be TRBD2 (5 bases). The CDR3 contains 13 residues. From germline, CDR1 is MDHEN and CDR2 SYDVKM. The V gene lost 7 bases and the J gene lost 2 bases, with 12 bases spanning the gap. The CDR3 sequence: CASIRGKPYEQYF. CDR3 in DNA: TGTGCCAGCATTCGGGGAAAACCCTACGAGCAGTACTTC. The complete variable domain, with remaining parts taken from reference TRBV28 and TRBJ2-7, reads DVKVTQSSRYLVKRTGEKVFLECVQDMDHENMFWYRQDPGLGLRLIYFSYDVKMKEKGDIPEGYSVSREKKERFSLILESASTNQTSMYLCASIRGKPYEQYFGPGTRLTVT.

This clone appeared a single time. The V call is TRBV7-9, the J call TRBJ2-5; TRBD1 matches at 7 bases. V lost 2 bases and J lost 2; bases outside the gene matches: 5. This CDR3 spans 15 amino acids. Germline CDR1 is SEHNR and CDR2 is FQNEAQ (reference sequence). In nucleotides, the CDR3 is TGTGCCAGCAGCTTATATCGGACAGGACAAGAGACCCAGTACTTC. This encodes CASSLYRTGQETQYF.

The rearrangement links TRBV7-2 to TRBJ2-2, with D unclear. The CDR3 loop spans 14 amino acids. V was clipped by 5 bases and J by 1 base, with 8 bases between them. Germline V lookup: CDR1 SGHTA, CDR2 FQGNSA. The DNA for the CDR3 is TGTGCCAGCAGCGTACGGTTGAACACCGGGGAGCTGTTTTTT. It codes for CASSVRLNTGELFF.

V gene TRBV5-1 combines with J gene TRBJ1-1; D not certain. V gave up 4 bases and J gave up 5 bases, with 12 bases separating them. This CDR3 contains 13 residues. Germline CDR1 SGHRS, CDR2 YFSETQ. Written as DNA, the CDR3 is TGCGCCAGCAGCCCCCCATCGAGTACTGAAGCTTTCTTT. Protein sequence: CASSPPSSTEAFF.

The chain uses TRBV5-1 and TRBJ2-7; D possibly corresponds to TRBD2 (5 bases). Looked up from germline, CDR1 is SGHRS and CDR2 is YFSETQ. The V end lost 2 bases, the J end lost 6 bases, and 15 bases lay between the germline ends. The CDR3 contains 14 residues. The CDR3 reads CASSLGPGEGEQYF. The CDR3 region has the DNA TGCGCCAGCAGCTTAGGTCCGGGTGAGGGCGAGCAGTACTTC. The full variable domain, in which reference TRBV5-1 and TRBJ2-7 provide the parts outside the CDR3, is KAGVTQTPRYLIKTRGQQVTLSCSPISGHRSVSWYQQTPGQGLQFLFEYFSETQRNKGNFPGRFSGRQFSNSRSEMNVSTLELGDSALYLCASSLGPGEGEQYFGPGTRLTVT.

The rearrangement joins TRBV13 to TRBJ2-1; perhaps TRBD1 as D (5 bases). V lost 6 bases, J lost 10 bases, and 10 bases lay in between. The length of the CDR3 is 11 residues. CDR1 and CDR2 from the germline V gene are PRHDT and FYEKMQ (reference sequence). The CDR3 here is CASRYGAEQFF. Here the CDR3 DNA reads TGTGCCAGCAGATATGGGGCCGAGCAGTTCTTC.

The chain links TRBV6-5 to TRBJ1-6; D may be TRBD1 (5 bases). V dropped 0 bases and J dropped 10 bases, with 13 bases sitting between them. The CDR3 is 15 amino acids. Germline V gene data show CDR1 as MNHEY and CDR2 as SVGAGI. Here the CDR3 DNA reads TGTGCCAGCAGTTACTCCGGGACGGCGGGGTCACCCCTCCACTTT. It encodes CASSYSGTAGSPLHF.

This chain connects TRBV6-5 to TRBJ2-7, with D uncertain. V was clipped by 3 bases and J by 4 bases, with 10 bases between them. The CDR3 has 13 amino acids. Per germline, CDR1 MNHEY and CDR2 SVGAGI. In DNA form, the CDR3 reads TGTGCCAGCAGTTATGATTTCCAGTACGAGCAGTACTTC. Translation: CASSYDFQYEQYF.

This chain connects TRBV5-1 to TRBJ2-5; 7 bases are shared with TRBD1. Germline assignment: CDR1 SGHRS and CDR2 YFSETQ. Trimming removed 0 bases from V and 1 base from J; junction bases left unmatched: 3. This CDR3 comprises 15 residues. CDR3 bases: TGCGCCAGCAGCTTGGAGGGACAGCCCCAAGAGACCCAGTACTTC. It translates to CASSLEGQPQETQYF.